A single sample gave rise to the 10 T cell receptor beta chains below, sequenced in a study of blood T cell repertoires in COVID-19. The table came from immunoSEQ multiplex PCR; TCRdb's copy has only in-frame clones and leaves some out. The sample shows 90,000 to 140,000 clones, approximately 80% of them seen only once. The sample comprised peripheral blood. The receptors derive from a man at least 80 years old with acute or convalescent COVID-19.

The chain uses TRBV6-2 or TRBV6-3 and TRBJ2-3; 9 nucleotides line up with TRBD1. Germline V gene data show CDR1 as MNHEY and CDR2 as SVGEGT. V lost 0 bases, J lost 2 bases, and 6 bases stayed unmatched. This CDR3 contains 17 residues. The chain's CDR3 is CASSYSKTGGATDTQYF. The DNA of the CDR3 is TGTGCCAGCAGTTACTCGAAGACAGGGGGGGCCACAGATACGCAGTATTTT.

The chain joins TRBV5-1 to TRBJ1-1; D is possibly TRBD1 (5 bases). CDR3 length equals 15 residues. Germline V gives CDR1 SGHRS, CDR2 YFSETQ. The ends were cut back, 4 bases at V and 0 bases at J, with 13 bases in the middle. Here the CDR3 reads CASSLQTVLNTEAFF. The CDR3 coding sequence is TGCGCCAGCAGCCTCCAGACAGTGTTGAACACTGAAGCTTTCTTT.

This rearrangement joins TRBV19 to TRBJ1-1; a weak D match, TRBD1 (5 bases). The CDR3 totals 14 residues. From germline, CDR1 is LNHDA and CDR2 SQIVND (reference sequence). The V and J ends lost 5 bases and 2 bases respectively, with 12 bases between them. Here the CDR3 DNA reads TGTGCCAGTAGTGGAAGGGGCCTAAACACTGAAGCTTTCTTT. Translating gives CASSGRGLNTEAFF.

As for this clone: A read error may produce the germline difference seen at one junction end. The chain uses TRBV2 and TRBJ2-2, with 9 positions matching TRBD1. The germline V gene encodes CDR1 SNHLY and CDR2 FYNNEI. This CDR3 spans 16 amino acids. The CDR3 loop is CTSSDNRGRITGELFF. In DNA form, the CDR3 reads TGTACCAGCAGTGACAACAGGGGGCGTATCACCGGGGAGCTGTTTTTT.

CDR3: CASTHTFTGELFF. The CDR3 DNA follows: TGTGCCAGCACCCACACGTTCACCGGGGAGCTGTTTTTT. The rearrangement uses TRBV6-5 and TRBJ2-2, with D hard to call. The CDR3 has 13 amino acids. Germline-derived CDR1 and CDR2 are MNHEY and SVGAGI. Trimming shortened V by 7 bases and J by 4 bases, and 10 bases separated the two germline ends.

As for this clone: Other DNA sequences in this specimen translate into the identical CDR3. V is TRBV19 and J is TRBJ1-5, with TRBD1 identical over 8 bases. This CDR3 region has 13 residues. With V trimmed by 4 bases and J by 7 bases, 3 bases remained unmatched. The germline V gene encodes CDR1 LNHDA and CDR2 SQIVND (reference sequence). The DNA of the CDR3 is TGTGCCAGTAGTAAGCAGGGGGCCCAGCCCCAGCATTTT. Protein: CASSKQGAQPQHF.

CDR3 loop: CASSRDRASEQFF. The CDR3 coding sequence is TGTGCCAGCAGCCGGGACAGGGCGAGTGAGCAGTTCTTC. The gene calls are TRBV11-1 and TRBJ2-1, with TRBD1 identical over 9 bases. The CDR3 totals 13 residues. The junction had 5 bases not matched to a gene; V was cut back by 5 bases and J by 9 bases. Germline V lookup: CDR1 SGHAT, CDR2 FQDESV (reference sequence).

The CDR3 loop reads CASSLRSVANYGYTF. CDR3 sequence (DNA): TGTGCCAGCAGTTTGCGGTCGGTAGCTAACTATGGCTACACCTTC. The chain joins TRBV28 to TRBJ1-2; D gene unclear. CDR3 length: 15 residues. Trimming cost V 3 bases and J 0 bases, with 11 bases left between them. Germline assignment: CDR1 MDHEN and CDR2 SYDVKM.

The rearrangement links TRBV2 to TRBJ1-5; 11 positions match TRBD1. This CDR3 has 14 residues. Germline CDR1 reads SNHLY; CDR2 reads FYNNEI. V trimming: 7 bases; J trimming: 5 bases; junction bases outside the gene matches: 4. This CDR3 reads CASNGQGAYQPQHF. As DNA, the CDR3 is TGTGCCAGCAATGGACAGGGGGCTTATCAGCCCCAGCATTTT.

The CDR3 DNA reads TGTGCCAGCTCATCACTCCGGGACAGGGGCTGGGAGCAGTTCTTC. Amino acids: CASSSLRDRGWEQFF. This chain links TRBV18 with TRBJ2-1, with TRBD1 matching over 10 bases. Germline loops: CDR1 KGHSH, CDR2 LQKENI. The CDR3 spans 15 residues. The ends lost 5 bases at V and 10 bases at J; junction bases unmatched: 11.